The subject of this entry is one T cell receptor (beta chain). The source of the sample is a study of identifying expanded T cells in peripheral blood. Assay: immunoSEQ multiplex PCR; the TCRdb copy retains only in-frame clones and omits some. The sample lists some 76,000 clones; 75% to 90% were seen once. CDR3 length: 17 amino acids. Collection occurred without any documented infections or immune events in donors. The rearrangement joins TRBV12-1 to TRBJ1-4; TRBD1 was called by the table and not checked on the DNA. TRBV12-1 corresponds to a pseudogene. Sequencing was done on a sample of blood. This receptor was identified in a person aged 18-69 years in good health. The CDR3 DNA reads TGTGCCCCCGCCCTAGCAGGGGGGAATGCAACTAATGAAAAACTGTTTTTT. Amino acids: CAPALAGGNATNEKLFF.